Reported below is one T cell receptor (beta chain). Its antigen is not identified. Sequencing was performed with immunoSEQ multiplex PCR; in TCRdb, only in-frame clones are kept and a portion is missing. The table shows 10,000 to 12,000 clones, with roughly 86% occurring only once. The CDR3 covers 17 residues. The germline CDR1 and CDR2 sequences are SGHAT and FQNNGV. V gave up 5 bases and J gave up 4 bases; unmatched junction bases: 16. These data originate in a study of T cells after posttransplantation cyclophosphamide. Study findings and constraints: Tissue-infiltrating T cells from skin or gut overlapped little with blood T cells.

Cyclophosphamide on days +3 and +4 followed busulfan-fludarabine conditioning and a marrow graft. The receptor was isolated from a male patient aged 30 to 39 who received an allogeneic stem cell transplant from a related donor, was CMV-positive, and had acute GVHD only. Some T cells may arise from the graft donor. V gene TRBV11-2 combines with J gene TRBJ1-2; 7 bases map to TRBD1. The sample was CD4+ T cells sorted from PBMCs, taken after allogeneic stem cell transplant with posttransplant cyclophosphamide. CDR3: CASSKSGGGGAGYGYTF. The CDR3 DNA is TGTGCCAGCAGCAAGTCAGGTGGAGGGGGCGCAGGCTATGGCTACACCTTC.